This T cell receptor beta chain is drawn from a study of T cell responses to AZD1222 COVID-19 vaccine. Regarding the study as a whole: The CD4 TCRs associated with vaccination extended across spike and predominated at 160-218 and 743-854. Nearly half of the spike-specific TCRs reportedly recognize variant regions that carry no mutations.

This clone has a handful of counts. Its antigen remains unknown. The data were produced by immunoSEQ multiplex PCR, yet TCRdb's version contains in-frame clones alone and is incomplete. Among tens of thousands of clones listed, roughly nine tenths were seen once. Trimming took off 1 base at V and 4 bases at J, with 14 bases between the two ends. The CDR3 has 15 residues. In germline, CDR1 is SGHNT, CDR2 YYREEE (reference sequence). The source of this sequence is an adult who received the AZD1222 COVID-19 vaccine. This sample comprised peripheral blood, obtained 28 days after the second AZD1222 dose. The rearrangement joins TRBV5-4 to TRBJ1-1, with D perhaps matching TRBD1 (5 bases). The CDR3 bases are TGTGCCAGCAGCTTGACGGACGGGGGGATCACTGAAGCTTTCTTT. Amino acid sequence: CASSLTDGGITEAFF.